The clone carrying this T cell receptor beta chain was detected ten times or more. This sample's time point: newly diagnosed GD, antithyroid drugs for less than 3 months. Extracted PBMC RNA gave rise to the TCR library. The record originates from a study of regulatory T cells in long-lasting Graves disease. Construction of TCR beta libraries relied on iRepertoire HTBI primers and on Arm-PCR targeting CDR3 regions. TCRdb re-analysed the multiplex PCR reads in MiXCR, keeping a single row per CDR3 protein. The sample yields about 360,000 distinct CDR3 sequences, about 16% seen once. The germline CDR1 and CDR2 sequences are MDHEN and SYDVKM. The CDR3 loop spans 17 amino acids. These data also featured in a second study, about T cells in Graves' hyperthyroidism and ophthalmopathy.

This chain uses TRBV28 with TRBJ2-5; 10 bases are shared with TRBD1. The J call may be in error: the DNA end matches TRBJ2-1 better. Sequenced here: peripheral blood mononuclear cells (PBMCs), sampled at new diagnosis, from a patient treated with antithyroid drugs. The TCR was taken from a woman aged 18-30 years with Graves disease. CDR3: CASSLWTGTGAHDEQFF. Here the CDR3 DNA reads TGTGCCAGCAGTTTATGGACCGGGACAGGGGCGCACGATGAGCAGTTCTTC.